This T cell receptor beta chain was sequenced in a study of blood T cell repertoires in COVID-19. Germline CDR1 MNHEY, CDR2 SVGAGI. The V segment lost 3 bases and the J segment 7 bases; nucleotides outside the gene matches: 10. CDR3 length: 15 amino acids. Profiled with immunoSEQ multiplex PCR; TCRdb holds only in-frame clones, not every one. The sample lists about 160,000 clones; around 92% were seen once. V is TRBV6-5 and J is TRBJ1-2; 8 positions match TRBD1. This TCR was sampled from a young man with COVID-19, enrolled during active disease. What was sequenced was peripheral blood. The CDR3 DNA is TGTGCCAGCAGTTATATTGTCCAGGGGGCGCGTGGCTACACCTTC. This encodes CASSYIVQGARGYTF.